Sequencing of this TCR beta chain was carried out in a study of cytomegalovirus exposure and HLA in healthy donors. As for the study in general: Roughly 86 million unique TCRs from HLA-typed donors made up an early data release. General observations from the study: The classifier was said to identify cytomegalovirus status with high specificity and sensitivity. Researchers reportedly found TCR beta sequences accurately predicted most subjects' HLA-A and HLA-B alleles. The Asian-associated ancestry cluster reportedly had fewer N-insertions than the approximately 700-donor mean in a later analysis.

Primers for the PCR totalled 60 Vbeta and 13 Jbeta. Profiled with immunoSEQ multiplex PCR; TCRdb holds only in-frame clones, not every one. This sample's table has around 210,000 clones. Germline values: CDR1 SGHDT, CDR2 YYEEEE. This CDR3 is 16 amino acids long. V shed 0 bases and J 1 base; nucleotides not matched to a gene: 2. As concerns this clone: The antigen is not known.

This sequence joins TRBV5-6 and TRBJ2-5, with 11 bases matching TRBD1. The TCR was taken from a woman aged 30 to 39 in good health and CMV-seropositive. The specimen was PBMCs. CDR3 coding DNA: TGTGCCAGCAGCTTGGTCGGGACAGGGGGCCAAGAGACCCAGTACTTC. This gives the protein CASSLVGTGGQETQYF.